Below are 7 T cell receptor beta chains sequenced from a single sample in a study of T cells after yellow fever vaccination. One entry per CDR3 protein results from TCRdb running MiXCR on the 5' RACE reads. Counted here are roughly 250,000 distinct CDR3 sequences, 10% to 15% occurring once; the ten biggest clones make up 0.45% to 0.65%. The material was CD4+ T cells sorted from PBMCs, obtained 45 days after the yellow fever booster vaccination. These receptors were taken from a man aged 30 to 39 who received the YFV17D yellow fever vaccine.

This clonotype was found a few times. One end of the junction does not line up with germline, which may come from a read error. The rearrangement joins TRBV20-1 to TRBJ1-1; 8 bases fit TRBD1. CDR3 length: 15 amino acids. Germline assignment: CDR1 DFQATT and CDR2 SNEGSKA (reference sequence). In nucleotides, the CDR3 is TGCAGTGCTAGGAGGGGGGGACAGGCGAACAATGAAGCTTTCTTT. Amino acids: CSARRGGQANNEAFF.

This clonotype was counted only a few times. The chain couples TRBV28 to TRBJ2-7; TRBD2 might be the D (7 bases). V dropped 7 bases and J dropped 3 bases, with 19 bases sitting between them. The CDR3 loop spans 15 amino acids. CDR1 and CDR2 (germline): MDHEN, SYDVKM. The CDR3 DNA reads TGTGCCAGCATCTCCCAGGGGCGGGGGCTCTACGAGCAGTACTTC. This encodes CASISQGRGLYEQYF.

The genes are TRBV11-3 and TRBJ2-1, with 16 positions matching TRBD2. CDR1 SGHNT and CDR2 YENEEA come from the germline V gene. The CDR3 loop spans 16 amino acids. The V and J ends lost 5 bases and 7 bases, in that order; junction bases with no gene match: 5. The CDR3 spells CASSEEGLAGGNEQFF. The CDR3 DNA sequence: TGTGCCAGCAGCGAGGAGGGACTAGCGGGAGGGAATGAGCAGTTCTTC.

This clonotype was observed a handful of times. The CDR3, as DNA: TGTGCCAGCAGCACAGTGGGATCCGGCATCCAGTTCTTC. Its translation: CASSTVGSGIQFF. This chain uses TRBV11-3 with TRBJ2-1; D gene unclear. Germline loops: CDR1 SGHNT, CDR2 YENEEA. This CDR3 has 13 amino acids. Deletions cut 5 bases from V and 13 bases from J, with 18 bases between.

This clonotype was counted a few times. The chain has TRBV25-1 and TRBJ2-6; D not certain. The CDR3 contains 14 residues. Trimming removed 1 base at V and 1 base at J, with 2 bases between. From germline, CDR1 is MGHDK and CDR2 SYGVNS. The CDR3 nucleotides read TGTGCCAGCAGTGAATTATCTGGGGCCAACGTCCTGACTTTC. Its translation: CASSELSGANVLTF.

This clonotype has only a few counts. The V call is TRBV12-3 or TRBV12-4, the J call TRBJ2-7; D ambiguous. The CDR3 spans 14 residues. Trimming took 6 bases from V and 2 from J, leaving 14 bases between them. The CDR3 DNA reads TGTGCCAGCAGCCCCGCGAGCAGAGCCTACGAGCAGTACTTC. Translated: CASSPASRAYEQYF.

This clonotype came up many times. The CDR3 DNA is TGCAGCGTTGAAGATCAACGGGAGTACTACAATGAGCAGTTCTTC. Encoded protein: CSVEDQREYYNEQFF. J is TRBJ2-1 and V is TRBV29-1; possible D gene TRBD2, 6 bases. Germline CDR1 and CDR2: SQVTM and ANQGSEA. The germline V and J ends were trimmed by 0 bases and 3 bases, with 12 bases remaining between them. The CDR3 is made up of 15 amino acids.